The TCR beta chain described here comes from a study of blood T cell repertoires in COVID-19. As processed by the authors: Amplification of reference gene primers was used by the study to estimate nucleated cell counts. TCRdb's copy holds only in-frame clones and misses some; the assay was immunoSEQ multiplex PCR. That table gives V, J and clone size, and the DNA gave D and trimming. The top ten clones hold 2.2% of a sample with a few hundred thousand clones, 86% of them seen once. The CDR3 totals 14 residues. Trimming removed 7 bases at V and 2 bases at J, with 14 bases between. Germline V gene sequence: CDR1 SNHLY, CDR2 FYNNEI.

The TCR comes from a man aged 25 to 40 who had recovered from COVID-19. Sequenced: peripheral blood. This rearrangement joins TRBV2 to TRBJ1-2, with D maybe TRBD1 (6 bases). The CDR3 spells CASILGQLNYGYTF. As DNA, the CDR3 is TGTGCCAGCATATTAGGACAGCTGAACTATGGCTACACCTTC. The variable domain in full, with the rest retrieved from reference TRBV2 and TRBJ1-2, is EPEVTQTPSHQVTQMGQEVILRCVPISNHLYFYWYRQILGQKVEFLVSFYNNEISEKSEIFDDQFSVERPDGSNFTLKIRSTKLEDSAMYFCASILGQLNYGYTFGSGTRLTVV.